Listed below are T cell receptor beta chains from one sample, sequenced in a study of blood T cell repertoires in COVID-19. TCRdb keeps only in-frame clones here, not all; method: immunoSEQ multiplex PCR. Of 150,000 to 200,000 clones in the sample, approximately 80% were seen once. Material for sequencing was peripheral blood. The receptors come from a woman in her 50s with active or convalescent COVID-19. Both conserved end residues are part of each CDR3. The D gene is left open where the match is weak. Clone size, where shown, is once, few, many, or a class for clones that have expanded.

V gene	J gene	clone size	D gene	CDR3 DNA	CDR3 protein
TRBV5-5	TRBJ1-4	-	-	TGTGCCAGCAGCTTGGACATCTTCACAACTAATGAAAAACTGTTTTTT	CASSLDIFTTNEKLFF
TRBV5-1	TRBJ1-1	-	-	TGCGCCAGCAGCTTTCGACAGGACCGAGAGGCTTTCTTT	CASSFRQDREAFF
TRBV2	TRBJ1-5	few	-	TGTGCCAGCAGTGTCAGGGGTAGCAATCAGCCCCAGCATTTT	CASSVRGSNQPQHF
TRBV6-5	TRBJ2-7	few	TRBD1	TGTGCCAGCAGTTCAACCGGGACAGGATCCTACGAGCAGTACTTC	CASSSTGTGSYEQYF
TRBV11-3	TRBJ2-1	-	-	TGTGCCAGCAGCTTAGGGTCGGGAGCGGGCAATGAGCAGTTCTTC	CASSLGSGAGNEQFF
TRBV6-1	TRBJ2-2	-	TRBD1	TGTGCCAGCAGTGCCCGGACAGGGGGTTCCACCGGGGAGCTGTTTTTT	CASSARTGGSTGELFF
TRBV7-2	TRBJ2-1	-	TRBD2	TGTGCCAGCAGCTTAGGTTCCCCACTAGCGGCTGGGGCCAATGAGCAGTTCTTC	CASSLGSPLAAGANEQFF
TRBV19	TRBJ1-5	-	-	TGTGCCAGTAGCGGATATAGCGATCAGCCCCAGCATTTT	CASSGYSDQPQHF
TRBV12-5	TRBJ2-7	-	-	TGTGCTAGTGGTTTGGGGGAAGGGGTCAGTTACGAGCAGTACTTC	CASGLGEGVSYEQYF
TRBV28	TRBJ1-2	few	TRBD1	TGTGCCAGCAGCAGGCTGGGACAGGAAAACTATGGCTACACCTTC	CASSRLGQENYGYTF
TRBV19	TRBJ1-3	-	-	TGTGCCAGTAGTTCCCAGGCAGCTTCCTCTGGAAACACCATATATTTT	CASSSQAASSGNTIYF
TRBV5-1	TRBJ2-1	-	TRBD1	TGCGCCAGCAGCTTGGAAGGGGGCCACTACAATGAGCAGTTCTTC	CASSLEGGHYNEQFF
TRBV3-1/TRBV3-2	TRBJ2-5	-	TRBD1	TGTGCCAGCAGCGAAGCCCGATGGACAGGGGGGACCCAGTACTTC	CASSEARWTGGTQYF
TRBV2	TRBJ1-4	-	TRBD1	TGTGCCAGCAGTGGACAGGGAACAACTAATGAAAAACTGTTTTTT	CASSGQGTTNEKLFF
TRBV28	TRBJ2-6	-	TRBD1	TGTGCCAGCAGTCCCACCGGGACAGGGGTTTTTGGTGGGGCCAACGTCCTGACTTTC	CASSPTGTGVFGGANVLTF
TRBV3-1/TRBV3-2	TRBJ2-2	-	-	TGTGCCAGCAGCAACCGGGACAAGAACACCGGGGAGCTGTTTTTT	CASSNRDKNTGELFF
TRBV18	TRBJ1-1	-	TRBD1	TGTGCCAGCTCTCCGAATCAGGGGGCGCGAGACACTGAAGCTTTCTTT	CASSPNQGARDTEAFF
TRBV7-3	TRBJ2-3	few	-	TGTGCCAGCAGCTTACAGGGGCTACGCACAGATACGCAGTATTTT	CASSLQGLRTDTQYF
TRBV9	TRBJ2-5	-	-	TGTGCCAGCAGCGTAGGTCTAGCTCAAGAGACCCAGTACTTC	CASSVGLAQETQYF
TRBV19	TRBJ1-5	-	TRBD1	TGTGCCAGCACGGACAGGGGTGATCAGCCCCAGCATTTT	CASTDRGDQPQHF
TRBV5-1	TRBJ2-7	-	-	TGCGCCAGCAGCTTGGGACAGACCCATGACGAGCAGTACTTC	CASSLGQTHDEQYF
TRBV6-5	TRBJ1-2	-	TRBD1	TGTGCCAGCAGCCGGGACAGCCTGTGGGGCTACACCTTC	CASSRDSLWGYTF
TRBV7-3	TRBJ2-1	once	TRBD2	TGTGCCAGCAGGACTGGGACTAGCGGTAATGAGCAGTTCTTC	CASRTGTSGNEQFF
TRBV28	TRBJ1-1	-	TRBD1	TGTGCCAGCAGCCGGACAGGGGGTCTGAACACTGAAGCTTTCTTT	CASSRTGGLNTEAFF